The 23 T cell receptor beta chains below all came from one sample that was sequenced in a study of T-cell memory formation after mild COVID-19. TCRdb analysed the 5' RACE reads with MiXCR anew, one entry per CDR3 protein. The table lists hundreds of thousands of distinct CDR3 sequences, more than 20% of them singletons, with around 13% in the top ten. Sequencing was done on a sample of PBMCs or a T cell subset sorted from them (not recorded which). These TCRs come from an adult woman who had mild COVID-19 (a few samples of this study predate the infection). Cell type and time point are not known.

The CDR3 loop reads CASSFVTSGRRWQYF. Written as DNA, the CDR3 is TGTGCCAGCAGCTTCGTAACTAGCGGGAGAAGGTGGCAGTACTTC. The chain carries TRBV11-2 and TRBJ2-7; 11 bases map to TRBD2. The V and J ends lost 3 bases and 9 bases, in that order; junction bases with no gene match: 10. CDR1 and CDR2 (germline): SGHAT, FQNNGV. CDR3 length: 15 amino acids.

The CDR3 protein is CASSPEGAGYGYTF. For the CDR3, the DNA is TGTGCCAGCTCACCAGAGGGGGCCGGCTATGGCTACACCTTC. V and J are TRBV18 and TRBJ1-2, with 7 bases fitting TRBD1. The CDR3 spans 14 residues. Per the germline V gene, CDR1 is KGHSH and CDR2 is LQKENI. V lost 2 bases to trimming and J lost 4 bases; unmatched junction nucleotides: 4.

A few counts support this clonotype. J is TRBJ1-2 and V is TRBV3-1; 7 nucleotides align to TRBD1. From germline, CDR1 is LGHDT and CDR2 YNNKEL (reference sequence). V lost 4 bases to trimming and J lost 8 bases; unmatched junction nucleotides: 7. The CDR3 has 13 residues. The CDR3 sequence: CASSPDRVTGYTF. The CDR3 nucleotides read TGTGCCAGCAGCCCAGACAGGGTGACCGGCTACACCTTC.

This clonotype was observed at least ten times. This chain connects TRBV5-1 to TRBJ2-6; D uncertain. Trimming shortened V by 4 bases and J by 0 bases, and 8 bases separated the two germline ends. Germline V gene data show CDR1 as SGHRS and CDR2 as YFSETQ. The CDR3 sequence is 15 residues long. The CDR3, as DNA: TGCGCCAGCAGCCCCTTCCCCTCTGGGGCCAACGTCCTGACTTTC. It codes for CASSPFPSGANVLTF.

The CDR3, as DNA: TGCAGTGCTAGGGGTTCTAGCGGGAGCTACGAGCAGTACTTC. Encoded protein: CSARGSSGSYEQYF. V and J are TRBV20-1 and TRBJ2-7, with TRBD2 matching over 10 bases. Looked up from germline, CDR1 is DFQATT and CDR2 is SNEGSKA (reference sequence). V lost 3 bases to trimming and J lost 3 bases; unmatched junction nucleotides: 5. This CDR3 comprises 14 residues.

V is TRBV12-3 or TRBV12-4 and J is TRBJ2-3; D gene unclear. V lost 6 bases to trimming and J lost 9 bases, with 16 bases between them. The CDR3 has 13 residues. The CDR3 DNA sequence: TGTGCCAGCAGCTACAGCGAGCTCGGGACGCAGTATTTT. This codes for CASSYSELGTQYF.

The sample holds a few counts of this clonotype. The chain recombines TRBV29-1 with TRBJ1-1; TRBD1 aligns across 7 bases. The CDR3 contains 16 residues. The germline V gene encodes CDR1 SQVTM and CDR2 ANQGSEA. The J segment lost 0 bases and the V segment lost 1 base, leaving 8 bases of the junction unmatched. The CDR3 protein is CSVEGEGRGLNTEAFF. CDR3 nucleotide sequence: TGCAGCGTTGAAGGGGAGGGCAGGGGGTTGAACACTGAAGCTTTCTTT.

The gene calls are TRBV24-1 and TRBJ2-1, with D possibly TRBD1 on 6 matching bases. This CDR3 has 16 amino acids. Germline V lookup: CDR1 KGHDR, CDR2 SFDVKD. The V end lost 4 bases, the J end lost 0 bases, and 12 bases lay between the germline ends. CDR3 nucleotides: TGTGCCACCAGTGACCCAGAGGGGGACTCCTACAATGAGCAGTTCTTC. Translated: CATSDPEGDSYNEQFF.

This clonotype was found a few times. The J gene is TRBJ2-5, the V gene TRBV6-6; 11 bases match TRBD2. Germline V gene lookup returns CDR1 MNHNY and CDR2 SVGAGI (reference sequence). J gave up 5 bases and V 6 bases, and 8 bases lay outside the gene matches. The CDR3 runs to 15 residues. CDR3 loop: CASRHTSGSFETQYF. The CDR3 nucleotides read TGTGCCAGCAGGCACACTAGCGGGAGCTTCGAGACCCAGTACTTC.

CDR3 sequence: CASSSLSGLGEKLFF. The CDR3 bases are TGCGCCAGCAGCTCCCTATCAGGGTTAGGGGAAAAACTGTTTTTT. This chain connects TRBV5-1 to TRBJ1-4; D is perhaps TRBD1 (5 bases). There are 15 residues in the CDR3. Germline V gives CDR1 SGHRS, CDR2 YFSETQ. The V gene lost 3 bases and the J gene lost 8 bases, with 17 bases spanning the gap.

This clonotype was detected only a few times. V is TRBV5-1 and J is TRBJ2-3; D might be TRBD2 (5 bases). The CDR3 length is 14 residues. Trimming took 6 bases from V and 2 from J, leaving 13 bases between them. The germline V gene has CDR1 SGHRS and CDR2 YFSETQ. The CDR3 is CASTVREYTDTQYF. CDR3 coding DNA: TGCGCCAGCACCGTTAGGGAGTACACAGATACGCAGTATTTT.

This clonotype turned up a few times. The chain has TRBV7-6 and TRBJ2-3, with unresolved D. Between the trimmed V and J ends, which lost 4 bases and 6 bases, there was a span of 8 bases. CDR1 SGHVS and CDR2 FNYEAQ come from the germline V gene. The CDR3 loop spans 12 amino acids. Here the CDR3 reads CASSSQVDTQYF. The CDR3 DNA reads TGTGCCAGCAGCTCTCAGGTGGATACGCAGTATTTT. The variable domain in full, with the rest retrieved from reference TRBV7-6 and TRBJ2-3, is GAGVSQSPRYKVTKRGQDVALRCDPISGHVSLYWYRQALGQGPEFLTYFNYEAQQDKSGLPNDRFSAERPEGSISTLTIQRTEQRDSAMYRCASSSQVDTQYFGPGTRLTVL.

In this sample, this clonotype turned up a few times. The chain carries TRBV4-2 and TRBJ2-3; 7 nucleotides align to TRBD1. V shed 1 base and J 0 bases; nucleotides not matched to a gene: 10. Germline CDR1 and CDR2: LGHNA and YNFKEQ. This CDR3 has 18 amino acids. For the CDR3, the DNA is TGTGCCAGCAGCCAAGGTTTTAGACAGGGAGATAGCACAGATACGCAGTATTTT. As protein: CASSQGFRQGDSTDTQYF.

The CDR3 DNA reads as TGCAGTGCTAGAGATACGGGACAGTACTATGGCTACACCTTC. Protein product: CSARDTGQYYGYTF. The chain is built from TRBV20-1 and TRBJ1-2; 7 bases map to TRBD1. Germline V CDR1 and CDR2: DFQATT, SNEGSKA (reference sequence). Trimming removed 0 bases from V and 3 bases from J; junction bases left unmatched: 4. This CDR3 region has 14 residues.

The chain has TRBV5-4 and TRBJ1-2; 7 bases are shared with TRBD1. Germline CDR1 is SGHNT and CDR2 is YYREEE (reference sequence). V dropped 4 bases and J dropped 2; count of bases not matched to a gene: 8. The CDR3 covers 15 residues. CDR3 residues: CASSTGQLLNYGYTF. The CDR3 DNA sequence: TGTGCCAGCAGCACGGGACAGCTACTCAACTATGGCTACACCTTC.

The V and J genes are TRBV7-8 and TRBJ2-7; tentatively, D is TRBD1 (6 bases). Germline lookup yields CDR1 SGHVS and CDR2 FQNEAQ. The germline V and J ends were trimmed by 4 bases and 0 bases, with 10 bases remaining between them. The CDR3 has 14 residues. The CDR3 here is CASSSQQGSYEQYF. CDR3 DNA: TGTGCCAGCAGCTCCCAACAGGGCTCCTACGAGCAGTACTTC.

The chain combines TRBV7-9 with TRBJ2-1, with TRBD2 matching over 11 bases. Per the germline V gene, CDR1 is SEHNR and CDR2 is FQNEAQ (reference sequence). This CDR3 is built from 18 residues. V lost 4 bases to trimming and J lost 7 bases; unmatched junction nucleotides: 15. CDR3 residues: CASSSQGLAEKVGNEQFF. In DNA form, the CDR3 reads TGTGCCAGCAGCTCACAGGGACTAGCGGAAAAGGTGGGGAATGAGCAGTTCTTC.

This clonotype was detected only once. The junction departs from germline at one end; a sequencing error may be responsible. CDR3 bases: TGTGCCACCAGTAGGAAAGACCTCTATGGCTACACCTTC. Its translation is CATSRKDLYGYTF. The chain employs TRBV6-5 and TRBJ1-2; D is unresolved. The germline V gene has CDR1 MNHEY and CDR2 SVGAGI. This CDR3 comprises 13 residues.

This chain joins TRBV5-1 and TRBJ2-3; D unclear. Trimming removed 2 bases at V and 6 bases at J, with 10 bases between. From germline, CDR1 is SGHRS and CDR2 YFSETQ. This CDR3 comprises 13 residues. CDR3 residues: CASSLIVADTQYF. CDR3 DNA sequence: TGCGCCAGCAGCTTAATAGTTGCGGATACGCAGTATTTT.

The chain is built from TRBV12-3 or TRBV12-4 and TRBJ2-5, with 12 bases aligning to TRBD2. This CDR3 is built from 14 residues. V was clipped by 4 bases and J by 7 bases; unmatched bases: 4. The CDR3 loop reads CASSSQTSGGTQYF. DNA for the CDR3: TGTGCCAGCAGTTCCCAGACTAGCGGGGGGACCCAGTACTTC.

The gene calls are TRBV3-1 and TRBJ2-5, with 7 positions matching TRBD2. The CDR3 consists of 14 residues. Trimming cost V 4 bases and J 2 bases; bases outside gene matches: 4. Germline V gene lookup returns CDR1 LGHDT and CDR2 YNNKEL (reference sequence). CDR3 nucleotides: TGTGCCAGCAGCCCGCGGGGGTTTCAAGAGACCCAGTACTTC. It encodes CASSPRGFQETQYF.

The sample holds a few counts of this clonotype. CDR3 protein: CSVEDRGYSTDTQYF. DNA of the CDR3: TGCAGCGTTGAAGATCGTGGCTATAGCACAGATACGCAGTATTTT. The rearrangement uses TRBV29-1 and TRBJ2-3; D remains unclear. Germline CDR1 reads SQVTM; CDR2 reads ANQGSEA. The CDR3 loop spans 15 amino acids. V lost 0 bases, J lost 0 bases, and 10 bases lay in between.

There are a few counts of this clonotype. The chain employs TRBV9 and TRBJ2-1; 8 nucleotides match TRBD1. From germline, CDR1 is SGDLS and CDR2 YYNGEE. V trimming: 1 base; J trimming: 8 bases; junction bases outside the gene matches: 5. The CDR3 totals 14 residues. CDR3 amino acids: CASSVQGAGYEQFF. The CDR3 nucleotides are TGTGCCAGCAGCGTACAGGGGGCTGGATATGAGCAGTTCTTC.